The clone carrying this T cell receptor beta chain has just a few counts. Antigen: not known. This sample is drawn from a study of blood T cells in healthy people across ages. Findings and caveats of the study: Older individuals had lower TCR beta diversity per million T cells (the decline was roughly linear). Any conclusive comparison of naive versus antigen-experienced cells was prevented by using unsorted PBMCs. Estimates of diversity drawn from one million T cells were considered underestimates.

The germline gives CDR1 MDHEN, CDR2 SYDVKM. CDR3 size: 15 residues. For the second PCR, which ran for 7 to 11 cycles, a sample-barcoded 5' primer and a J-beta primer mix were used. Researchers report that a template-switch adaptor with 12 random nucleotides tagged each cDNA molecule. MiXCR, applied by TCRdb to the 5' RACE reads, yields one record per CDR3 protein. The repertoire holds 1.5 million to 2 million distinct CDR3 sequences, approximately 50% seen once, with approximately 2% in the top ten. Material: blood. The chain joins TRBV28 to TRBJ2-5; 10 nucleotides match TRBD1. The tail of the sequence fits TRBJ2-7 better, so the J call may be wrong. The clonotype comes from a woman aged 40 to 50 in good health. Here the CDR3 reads CASNHPGDRGYEQYF. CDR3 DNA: TGTGCCAGCAACCACCCCGGGGACAGGGGTTACGAGCAGTACTTC.